Listed here are 24 T cell receptor beta chains from one sample, sequenced in a study of blood T cell repertoires in COVID-19. Sequencing was performed with immunoSEQ multiplex PCR; in TCRdb, only in-frame clones are kept and a portion is missing. The sample consists of around 390,000 clones, just under 90% of them appearing once. Sample: PBMCs or T cells enriched from blood (not recorded which). All receptors come from a woman in her fifties or sixties who had recovered from COVID-19.

V is TRBV27 and J is TRBJ1-6; D is unresolved. The CDR3 extends over 15 amino acids. Trimming stripped 6 bases from V and 2 bases from J, with 11 bases between. The germline CDR1 and CDR2 sequences are MNHEY and SMNVEV (reference sequence). The CDR3 DNA reads TGTGCCAGCAGGACCACAGACGCCTATAATTCACCCCTCCACTTT. Encoded protein: CASRTTDAYNSPLHF.

The chain couples TRBV5-1 to TRBJ2-3, with TRBD1 identical over 10 bases. Germline V lookup: CDR1 SGHRS, CDR2 YFSETQ. The trim removed 9 bases at V and 3 bases at J, leaving 4 bases unmatched. This CDR3 spans 13 amino acids. The CDR3 loop is CATRQGATDTQYF. CDR3 DNA: TGCGCCACTAGACAGGGGGCAACAGATACGCAGTATTTT.

This clone occurred a few times. The rearrangement joins TRBV28 to TRBJ1-5, with 10 bases lining up with TRBD1. The V gene's germline CDR1 is MDHEN and CDR2 SYDVKM. With 6 bases clipped from V and 4 bases from J, the junction kept 6 bases outside the gene matches. The CDR3 contains 15 residues. The CDR3 loop reads CASRSDRGPNQPQHF. The CDR3 DNA reads TGTGCCAGCAGATCCGACAGGGGGCCTAATCAGCCCCAGCATTTT.

The chain uses TRBV6-5 and TRBJ2-6, with 11 bases fitting TRBD1. V lost 2 bases, J lost 4 bases, and 1 base stayed unmatched. The CDR3 extends over 16 amino acids. CDR1 and CDR2 (germline): MNHEY, SVGAGI. The CDR3 DNA sequence: TGTGCCAGCAGTTACGGACAGGGGGCGGGGGCCAACGTCCTGACTTTC. This encodes CASSYGQGAGANVLTF.

The rearrangement links TRBV29-1 to TRBJ1-1; 10 bases map to TRBD1. Germline V CDR1 and CDR2: SQVTM, ANQGSEA. V dropped 6 bases and J dropped 11; count of bases not matched to a gene: 9. The length of the CDR3 is 12 residues. The DNA for the CDR3 is TGCAGCGTCTCCCCTCGGACAGGGGGGGCTTTCTTT. Protein sequence: CSVSPRTGGAFF. Full variable domain (rest looked up from reference TRBV29-1 and TRBJ1-1): SAVISQKPSRDICQRGTSLTIQCQVDSQVTMMFWYRQQPGQSLTLIATANQGSEATYESGFVIDKFPISRPNLTFSTLTVSNMSPEDSSIYLCSVSPRTGGAFFGQGTRLTVV.

The chain is built from TRBV4-2 and TRBJ1-1, with 7 bases that match TRBD1. Germline values: CDR1 LGHNA, CDR2 YNFKEQ. Trimming cost V 3 bases and J 6 bases; bases outside gene matches: 13. This CDR3 region has 16 residues. As DNA, the CDR3 is TGTGCCAGCAGCCAGGGGTTAGACAGGGATCGGGCTGAAGCTTTCTTT. Its translation: CASSQGLDRDRAEAFF.

V gene TRBV3-1 (or the pseudogene TRBV3-2) combines with J gene TRBJ2-3; 8 bases are a match to TRBD1. The CDR3 contains 16 residues. Looked up from germline, CDR1 is LGHDT and CDR2 is YNNKEL (reference sequence). V lost 6 bases to trimming and J lost 1 base; unmatched junction nucleotides: 9. In DNA form, the CDR3 reads TGTGCCAGCAGTCCGGGGCGACAGGGGCGCACAGATACGCAGTATTTT. It translates to CASSPGRQGRTDTQYF.

This chain connects TRBV9 to TRBJ2-2; TRBD1 is a possible D gene (5 bases). The ends were cut back, 5 bases at V and 5 bases at J, with 16 bases in the middle. The CDR3 has 15 residues. CDR1 SGDLS and CDR2 YYNGEE come from the germline V gene. CDR3 bases: TGTGCCAGCAGGACAAGCGACAGAATAACCGGGGAGCTGTTTTTT. Translating gives CASRTSDRITGELFF.

The V call is TRBV10-3, the J call TRBJ1-1, with D possibly TRBD1 on 6 matching bases. The germline V gene encodes CDR1 ENHRY and CDR2 SYGVKD. The V end was cut by 4 bases, the J end by 2 bases, with 11 bases between. This CDR3 comprises 14 residues. CDR3 bases: TGTGCCATCAGTGGGAACAGGGTAAACACTGAAGCTTTCTTT. Protein: CAISGNRVNTEAFF.

V is TRBV11-2 and J is TRBJ2-1, with 8 nucleotides matching TRBD2. Germline V lookup: CDR1 SGHAT, CDR2 FQNNGV. Germline trimming cut 5 bases from V and 5 bases from J; bases unmatched to any gene: 8. This CDR3 has 15 amino acids. Here the CDR3 reads CASSLSSGENNEQFF. DNA of the CDR3: TGTGCCAGCAGCCTTAGTAGCGGGGAGAACAATGAGCAGTTCTTC.

This chain's CDR3 is CASSIARRGGYEQYF. Written as DNA, the CDR3 is TGTGCCAGTAGTATAGCCCGGCGGGGGGGCTACGAGCAGTACTTC. The rearrangement uses TRBV19 and TRBJ2-7, with 9 bases that match TRBD2. Unmatched junction bases numbered 4, after V lost 1 base and J lost 3 bases. Germline CDR1 and CDR2: LNHDA and SQIVND (reference sequence). The CDR3 sequence is 15 residues long.

This sequence joins TRBV19 and TRBJ1-3, with 8 bases matching TRBD1. The V segment lost 3 bases and the J segment 0 bases; nucleotides outside the gene matches: 10. This CDR3 is 18 amino acids long. Germline V gene data show CDR1 as LNHDA and CDR2 as SQIVND (reference sequence). The CDR3 DNA follows: TGTGCCAGTAGTATCCATACGGGACAGGCGAGCTCTGGAAACACCATATATTTT. Its protein product is CASSIHTGQASSGNTIYF.

The chain links TRBV15 to TRBJ1-4; maybe TRBD1 (6 bases). The CDR3 totals 15 residues. Germline CDR1 and CDR2: LNHNV and YYDKDF (reference sequence). The V gene lost 3 bases and the J gene lost 2 bases, with 10 bases spanning the gap. The CDR3 nucleotides are TGTGCCACCAGCAGTGGGAGGGGGACTAATGAAAAACTGTTTTTT. It translates to CATSSGRGTNEKLFF.

The V gene is TRBV7-8, the J gene TRBJ2-7; the D gene is possibly TRBD2 (6 bases). The germline CDR1 and CDR2 sequences are SGHVS and FQNEAQ. The ends were cut back, 6 bases at V and 4 bases at J, with 13 bases in the middle. This CDR3 region has 13 residues. CDR3 loop: CASRGTGSYEQYF. The CDR3 bases are TGTGCCAGCAGGGGGACTGGTTCTTACGAGCAGTACTTC.

The chain combines TRBV2 with TRBJ1-1; 8 nucleotides align to TRBD1. From germline, CDR1 is SNHLY and CDR2 FYNNEI. J lost 5 bases, V lost 6 bases, and 8 bases had no gene match. This CDR3 region has 14 residues. The CDR3 sequence: CASSARTGRTEAFF. For the CDR3, the DNA is TGTGCCAGCAGCGCTAGGACAGGGAGGACTGAAGCTTTCTTT.

This chain connects TRBV7-2 to TRBJ2-2; TRBD2 is a possible D gene (5 bases). The germline V and J ends were trimmed by 3 bases and 0 bases, with 14 bases remaining between them. The CDR3 has 17 amino acids. From germline, CDR1 is SGHTA and CDR2 FQGNSA. The DNA of the CDR3 is TGTGCCAGCAGCTTCGTGCCGGGGTGGGCGAACACCGGGGAGCTGTTTTTT. Translated: CASSFVPGWANTGELFF.

This chain links TRBV7-2 with TRBJ1-3; perhaps TRBD1 as D (5 bases). Between the trimmed V and J ends, which lost 5 bases and 0 bases, there was a span of 11 bases. Per germline, CDR1 SGHTA and CDR2 FQGNSA. This CDR3 is built from 15 residues. The CDR3 region is CASSLMGGSGNTIYF. CDR3 sequence (DNA): TGTGCCAGCAGCCTCATGGGGGGCTCTGGAAACACCATATATTTT.

The gene calls are TRBV5-1 and TRBJ1-6; D ambiguous. With 5 bases removed from V and 0 bases from J, the gap between germline ends came to 12 bases. The CDR3 runs 16 residues. Per germline, CDR1 SGHRS and CDR2 YFSETQ. The CDR3 is CASRQTPSSYNSPLHF. The CDR3 DNA sequence: TGCGCCAGCAGGCAGACACCGAGCTCCTATAATTCACCCCTCCACTTT.

This clone was counted a few times. The gene calls are TRBV6-1 and TRBJ2-7, with a weak D call TRBD1 (6 bases). The CDR3 loop spans 16 amino acids. Germline V gives CDR1 MNHNS, CDR2 SASEGT. Trimming stripped 1 base from V and 3 bases from J, with 16 bases between. CDR3 amino acids: CASSEGQAGLGYEQYF. The CDR3 DNA is TGTGCCAGCAGTGAAGGACAGGCGGGCTTGGGCTACGAGCAGTACTTC.

The chain is built from TRBV2 and TRBJ2-7; 12 positions agree with TRBD2. With V trimmed by 10 bases and J by 2 bases, 3 bases remained unmatched. The length of the CDR3 is 13 residues. Germline CDR1 SNHLY, CDR2 FYNNEI. Here the CDR3 DNA reads TGTGCCATACTAGCGGGGGGTCCCTACGAGCAGTACTTC. Translating gives CAILAGGPYEQYF. Together with reference TRBV2 and TRBJ2-7, the CDR3 gives the full variable domain: EPEVTQTPSHQVTQMGQEVILRCVPISNHLYFYWYRQILGQKVEFLVSFYNNEISEKSEIFDDQFSVERPDGSNFTLKIRSTKLEDSAMYFCAILAGGPYEQYFGPGTRLTVT.

The CDR3 DNA follows: TGTGCCAGTAGTTATCGGCAGGGCGCCGCATATAGCAATCAGCCCCAGCATTTT. It codes for CASSYRQGAAYSNQPQHF. The rearrangement uses TRBV19 and TRBJ1-5, with D possibly being TRBD1 (5 bases). This CDR3 contains 18 residues. Trimming removed 5 bases from V and 0 bases from J, with 20 bases in between. The germline V gene encodes CDR1 LNHDA and CDR2 SQIVND (reference sequence).

This clone occurred once. CDR3 loop: CASSQAERGNEQFF. The CDR3 bases are TGTGCCAGCAGCCAAGCCGAGCGGGGCAATGAGCAGTTCTTC. This chain links TRBV4-2 with TRBJ2-1; TRBD2 aligns across 7 bases. Per the germline V gene, CDR1 is LGHNA and CDR2 is YNFKEQ. This CDR3 region has 14 residues. The J segment lost 6 bases and the V segment lost 1 base, leaving 3 bases of the junction unmatched.

This rearrangement joins TRBV7-9 to TRBJ1-4; D remains ambiguous. Trimming stripped 5 bases from V and 4 bases from J, with 14 bases between. CDR1 is SEHNR, CDR2 FQNEAQ, per germline (reference sequence). This CDR3 contains 15 residues. The CDR3 DNA follows: TGTGCCAGCAGCCCGAGCGGGAACCTTAATGAAAAACTGTTTTTT. Protein sequence: CASSPSGNLNEKLFF.

CDR3 region: CASSSSREKLFF. The CDR3 DNA reads as TGTGCCAGCAGCTCGTCGAGGGAAAAACTGTTTTTT. V gene TRBV21-1 combines with J gene TRBJ1-4. TRBV21-1 is a listed pseudogene. This CDR3 has 12 amino acids.